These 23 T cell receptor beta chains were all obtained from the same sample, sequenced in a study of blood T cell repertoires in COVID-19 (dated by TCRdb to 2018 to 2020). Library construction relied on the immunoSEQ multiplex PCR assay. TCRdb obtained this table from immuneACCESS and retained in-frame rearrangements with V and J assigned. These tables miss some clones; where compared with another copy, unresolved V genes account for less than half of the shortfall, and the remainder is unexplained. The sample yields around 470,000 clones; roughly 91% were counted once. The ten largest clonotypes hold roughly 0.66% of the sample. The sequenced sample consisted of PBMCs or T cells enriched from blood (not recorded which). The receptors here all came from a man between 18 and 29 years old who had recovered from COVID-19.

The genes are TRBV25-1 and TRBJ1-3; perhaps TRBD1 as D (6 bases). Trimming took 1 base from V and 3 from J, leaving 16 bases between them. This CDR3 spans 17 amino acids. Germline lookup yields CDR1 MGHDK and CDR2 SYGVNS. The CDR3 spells CASSEWSGTGSGNTIYF. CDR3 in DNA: TGTGCCAGCAGTGAATGGTCGGGTACAGGGAGTGGAAACACCATATATTTT.

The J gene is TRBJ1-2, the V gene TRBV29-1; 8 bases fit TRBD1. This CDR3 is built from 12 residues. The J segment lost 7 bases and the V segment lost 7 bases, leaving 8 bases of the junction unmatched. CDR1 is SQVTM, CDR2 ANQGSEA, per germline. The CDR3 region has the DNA TGCAGCGCTAATGGGGGGACAGGTGGCTACACCTTC. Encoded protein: CSANGGTGGYTF.

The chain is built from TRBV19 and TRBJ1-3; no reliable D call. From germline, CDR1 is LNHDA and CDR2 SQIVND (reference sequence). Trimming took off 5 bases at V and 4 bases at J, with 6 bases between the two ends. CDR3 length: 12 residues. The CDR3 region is CASSPVGNTIYF. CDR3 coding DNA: TGTGCCAGTAGTCCCGTAGGAAACACCATATATTTT. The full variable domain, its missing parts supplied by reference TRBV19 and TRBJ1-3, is DGGITQSPKYLFRKEGQNVTLSCEQNLNHDAMYWYRQDPGQGLRLIYYSQIVNDFQKGDIAEGYSVSREKKESFPLTVTSAQKNPTAFYLCASSPVGNTIYFGEGSWLTVV.

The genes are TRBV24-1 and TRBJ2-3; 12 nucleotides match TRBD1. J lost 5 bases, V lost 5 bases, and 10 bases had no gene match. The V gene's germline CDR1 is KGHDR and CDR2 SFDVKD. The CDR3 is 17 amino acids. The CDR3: CATSASRGQGAVDTQYF. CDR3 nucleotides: TGTGCCACCAGTGCATCAAGGGGACAGGGGGCGGTAGATACGCAGTATTTT.

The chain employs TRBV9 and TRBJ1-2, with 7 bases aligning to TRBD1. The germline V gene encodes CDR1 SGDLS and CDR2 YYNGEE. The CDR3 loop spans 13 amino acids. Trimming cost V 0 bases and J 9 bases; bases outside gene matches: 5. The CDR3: CASSVEVRGSYTF. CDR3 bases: TGTGCCAGCAGCGTAGAGGTCAGGGGGAGCTACACCTTC.

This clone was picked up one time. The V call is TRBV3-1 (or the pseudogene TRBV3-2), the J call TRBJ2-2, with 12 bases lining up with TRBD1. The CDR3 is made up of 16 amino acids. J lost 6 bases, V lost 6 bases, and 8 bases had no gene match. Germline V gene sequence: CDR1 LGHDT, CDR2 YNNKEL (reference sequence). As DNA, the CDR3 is TGTGCCAGCAGGAACCGGGACAGGGGGCCGGCCGGGGAGCTGTTTTTT. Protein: CASRNRDRGPAGELFF.

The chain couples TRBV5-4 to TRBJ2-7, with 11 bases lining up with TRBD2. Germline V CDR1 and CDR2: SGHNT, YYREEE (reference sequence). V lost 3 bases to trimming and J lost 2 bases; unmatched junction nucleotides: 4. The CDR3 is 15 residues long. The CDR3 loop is CASSYGTSGTYEQYF. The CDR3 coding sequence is TGTGCCAGCAGCTACGGGACTAGCGGTACCTACGAGCAGTACTTC.

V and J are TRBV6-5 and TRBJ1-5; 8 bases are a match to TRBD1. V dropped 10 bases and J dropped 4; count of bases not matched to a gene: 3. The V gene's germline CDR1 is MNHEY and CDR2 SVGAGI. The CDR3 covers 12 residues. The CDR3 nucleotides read TGTGCCATTAGGACAGGGAATCAGCCCCAGCATTTT. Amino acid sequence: CAIRTGNQPQHF.

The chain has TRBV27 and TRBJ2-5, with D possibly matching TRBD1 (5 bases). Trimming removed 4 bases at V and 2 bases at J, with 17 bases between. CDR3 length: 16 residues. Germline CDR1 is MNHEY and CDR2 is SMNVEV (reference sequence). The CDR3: CASSSISRQHQETQYF. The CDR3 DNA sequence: TGTGCCAGCAGTTCCATTTCCCGACAGCATCAAGAGACCCAGTACTTC.

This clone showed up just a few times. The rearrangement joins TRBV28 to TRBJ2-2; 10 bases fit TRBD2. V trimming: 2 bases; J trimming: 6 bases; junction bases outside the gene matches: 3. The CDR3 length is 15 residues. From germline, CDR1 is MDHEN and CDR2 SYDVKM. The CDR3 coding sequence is TGTGCCAGCAGTTTACTAGCGGGGGCTGCCGGGGAGCTGTTTTTT. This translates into CASSLLAGAAGELFF.

The CDR3 loop reads CASSSRTGTDTQYF. The CDR3 region has the DNA TGTGCCAGCAGTTCCCGGACAGGGACAGATACGCAGTATTTT. The J gene is TRBJ2-3, the V gene TRBV6-5; 8 bases align to TRBD1. CDR3 size: 14 residues. Trimming cost V 4 bases and J 3 bases; bases outside gene matches: 3. The V gene's germline CDR1 is MNHEY and CDR2 SVGAGI.

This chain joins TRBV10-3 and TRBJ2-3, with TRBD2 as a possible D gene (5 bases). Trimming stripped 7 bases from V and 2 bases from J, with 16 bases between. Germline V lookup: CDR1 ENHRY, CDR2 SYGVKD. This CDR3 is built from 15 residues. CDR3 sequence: CAITRGVDPTDTQYF. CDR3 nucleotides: TGTGCCATCACACGGGGTGTCGATCCCACAGATACGCAGTATTTT.

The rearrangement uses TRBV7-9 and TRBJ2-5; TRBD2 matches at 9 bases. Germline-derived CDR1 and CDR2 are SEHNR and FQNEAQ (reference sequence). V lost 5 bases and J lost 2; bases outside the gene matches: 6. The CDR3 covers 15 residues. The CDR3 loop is CASSPRLAEQETQYF. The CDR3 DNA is TGTGCCAGCAGCCCAAGACTAGCGGAGCAAGAGACCCAGTACTTC.

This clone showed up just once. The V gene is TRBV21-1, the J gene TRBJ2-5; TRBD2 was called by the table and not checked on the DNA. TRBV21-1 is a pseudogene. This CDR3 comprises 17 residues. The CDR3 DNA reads TGTGCCAGCAGCAAAGGTGTGTGGACTAGTACTTCGGAGACCCAGTACTTC. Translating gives CASSKGVWTSTSETQYF.

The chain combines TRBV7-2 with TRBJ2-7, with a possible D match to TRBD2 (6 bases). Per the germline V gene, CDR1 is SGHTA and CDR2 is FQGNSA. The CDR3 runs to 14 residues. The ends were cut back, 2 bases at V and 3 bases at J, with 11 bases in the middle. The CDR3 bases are TGTGCCAGCAGCTTATCAATAGCGGTCTACGAGCAGTACTTC. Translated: CASSLSIAVYEQYF.

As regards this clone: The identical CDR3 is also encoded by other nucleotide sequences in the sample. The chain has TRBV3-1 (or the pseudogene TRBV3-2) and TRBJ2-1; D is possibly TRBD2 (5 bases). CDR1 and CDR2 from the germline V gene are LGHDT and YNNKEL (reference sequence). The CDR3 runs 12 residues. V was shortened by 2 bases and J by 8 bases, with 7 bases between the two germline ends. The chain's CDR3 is CASSQLGDEQFF. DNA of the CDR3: TGTGCCAGCAGCCAACTGGGAGATGAGCAGTTCTTC.

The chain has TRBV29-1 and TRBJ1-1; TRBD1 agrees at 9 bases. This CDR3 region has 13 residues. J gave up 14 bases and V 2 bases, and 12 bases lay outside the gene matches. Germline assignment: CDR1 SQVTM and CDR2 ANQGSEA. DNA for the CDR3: TGCAGCGTTGAATGGCCCGAGACAGGGGGGGTGTTCTTT. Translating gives CSVEWPETGGVFF.

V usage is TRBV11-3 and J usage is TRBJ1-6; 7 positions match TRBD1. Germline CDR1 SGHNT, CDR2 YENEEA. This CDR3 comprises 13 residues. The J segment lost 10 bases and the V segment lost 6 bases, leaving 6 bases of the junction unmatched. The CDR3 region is CASSFKQGSPLHF. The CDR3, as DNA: TGTGCCAGCAGTTTCAAACAGGGGTCACCCCTCCACTTT.

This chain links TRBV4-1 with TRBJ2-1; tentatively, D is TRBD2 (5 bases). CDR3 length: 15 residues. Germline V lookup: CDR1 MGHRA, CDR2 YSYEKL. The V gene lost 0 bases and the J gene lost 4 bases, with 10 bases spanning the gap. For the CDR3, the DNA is TGCGCCAGCAGCCAAGAAAGCGGAACTTACAATGAGCAGTTCTTC. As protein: CASSQESGTYNEQFF.

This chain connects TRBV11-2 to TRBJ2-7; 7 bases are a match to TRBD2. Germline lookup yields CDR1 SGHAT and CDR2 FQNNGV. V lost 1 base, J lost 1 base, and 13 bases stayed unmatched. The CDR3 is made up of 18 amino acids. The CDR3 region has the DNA TGTGCCAGCAGCTTAGGAATGTCGTCGGCGGGAGAATCCTACGAGCAGTACTTC. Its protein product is CASSLGMSSAGESYEQYF.

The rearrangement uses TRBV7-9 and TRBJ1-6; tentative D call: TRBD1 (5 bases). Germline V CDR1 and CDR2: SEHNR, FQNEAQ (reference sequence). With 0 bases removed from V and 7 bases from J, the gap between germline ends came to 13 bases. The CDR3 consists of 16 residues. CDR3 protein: CASSLALGGSNSPLHF. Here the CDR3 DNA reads TGTGCCAGCAGCTTAGCGCTGGGGGGGAGCAATTCACCCCTCCACTTT.

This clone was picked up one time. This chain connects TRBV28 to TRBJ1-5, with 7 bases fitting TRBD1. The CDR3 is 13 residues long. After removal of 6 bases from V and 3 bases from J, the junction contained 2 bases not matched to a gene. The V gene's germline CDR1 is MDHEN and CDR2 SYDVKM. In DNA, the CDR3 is TGTGCCAGCAGACAGGGGTACAATCAGCCCCAGCATTTT. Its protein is CASRQGYNQPQHF.

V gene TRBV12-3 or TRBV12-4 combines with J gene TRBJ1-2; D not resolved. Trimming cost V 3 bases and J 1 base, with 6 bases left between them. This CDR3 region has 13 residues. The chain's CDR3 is CASSLQDNYGYTF. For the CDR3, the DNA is TGTGCCAGCAGTTTGCAGGATAACTATGGCTACACCTTC.